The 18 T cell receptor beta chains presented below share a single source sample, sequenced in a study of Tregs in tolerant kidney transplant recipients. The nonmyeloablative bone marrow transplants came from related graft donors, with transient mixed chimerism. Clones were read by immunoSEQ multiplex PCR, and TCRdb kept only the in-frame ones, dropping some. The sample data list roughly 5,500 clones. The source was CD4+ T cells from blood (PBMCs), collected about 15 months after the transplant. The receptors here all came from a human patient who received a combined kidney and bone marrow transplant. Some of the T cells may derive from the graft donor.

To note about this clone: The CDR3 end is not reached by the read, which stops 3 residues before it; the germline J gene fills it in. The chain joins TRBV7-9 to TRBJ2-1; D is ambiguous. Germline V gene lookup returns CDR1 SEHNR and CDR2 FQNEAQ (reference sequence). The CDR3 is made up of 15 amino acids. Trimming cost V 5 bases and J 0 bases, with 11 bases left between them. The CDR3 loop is CASSPLRSSYNEQFF. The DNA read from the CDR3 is TGTGCCAGCAGCCCTCTTCGTAGCTCCTACAATGAG.

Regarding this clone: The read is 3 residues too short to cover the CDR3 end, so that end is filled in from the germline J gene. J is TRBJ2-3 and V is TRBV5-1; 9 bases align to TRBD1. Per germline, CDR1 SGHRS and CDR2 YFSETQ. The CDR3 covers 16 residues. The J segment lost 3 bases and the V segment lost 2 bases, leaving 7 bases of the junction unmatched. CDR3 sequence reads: CASSFARDRVTDTQYF. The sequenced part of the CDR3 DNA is TGCGCCAGCAGCTTCGCCAGGGACAGGGTGACAGATACG.

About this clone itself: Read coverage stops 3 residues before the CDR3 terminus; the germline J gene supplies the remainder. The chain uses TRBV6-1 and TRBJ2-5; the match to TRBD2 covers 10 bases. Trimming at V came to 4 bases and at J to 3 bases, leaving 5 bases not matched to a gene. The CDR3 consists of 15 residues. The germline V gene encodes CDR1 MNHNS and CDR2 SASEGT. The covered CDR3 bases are TGTGCCAGCAGTGGTAGCGGGGGGAGGAAAGAGACC. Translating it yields CASSGSGGRKET. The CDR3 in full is CASSGSGGRKETQYF.

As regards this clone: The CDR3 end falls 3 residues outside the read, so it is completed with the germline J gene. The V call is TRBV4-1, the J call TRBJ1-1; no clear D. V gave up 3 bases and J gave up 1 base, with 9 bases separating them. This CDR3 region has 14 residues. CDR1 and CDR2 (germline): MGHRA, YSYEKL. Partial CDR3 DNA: TGCGCCAGCAGCCACTCCCGGGGGAACACTGAA. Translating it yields CASSHSRGNTE. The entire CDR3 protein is CASSHSRGNTEAFF.

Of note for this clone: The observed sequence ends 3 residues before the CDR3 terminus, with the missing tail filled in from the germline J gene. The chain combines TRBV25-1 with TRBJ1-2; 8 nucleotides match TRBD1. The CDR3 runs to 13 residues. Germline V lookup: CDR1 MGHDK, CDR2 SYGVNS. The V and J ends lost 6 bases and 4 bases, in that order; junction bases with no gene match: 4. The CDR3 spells CASSRGLGYGYTF. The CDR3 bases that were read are TGTGCCAGCAGCAGGGGGCTGGGCTATGGC.

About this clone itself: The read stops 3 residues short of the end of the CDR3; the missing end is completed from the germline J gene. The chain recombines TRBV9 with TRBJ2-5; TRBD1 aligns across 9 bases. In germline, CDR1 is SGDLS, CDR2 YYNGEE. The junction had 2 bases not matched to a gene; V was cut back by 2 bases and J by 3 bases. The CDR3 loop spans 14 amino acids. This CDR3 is CASSVGTGKETQYF. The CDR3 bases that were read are TGTGCCAGCAGCGTCGGGACAGGGAAAGAGACC.

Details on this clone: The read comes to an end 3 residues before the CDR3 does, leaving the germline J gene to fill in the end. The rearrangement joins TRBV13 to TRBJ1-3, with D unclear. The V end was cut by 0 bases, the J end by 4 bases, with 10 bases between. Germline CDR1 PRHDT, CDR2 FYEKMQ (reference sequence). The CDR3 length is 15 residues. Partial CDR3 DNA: TGTGCCAGCAGCTTAGGCGCTATAGCGGGAAACACC. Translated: CASSLGAIAGNT. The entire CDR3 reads CASSLGAIAGNTIYF.

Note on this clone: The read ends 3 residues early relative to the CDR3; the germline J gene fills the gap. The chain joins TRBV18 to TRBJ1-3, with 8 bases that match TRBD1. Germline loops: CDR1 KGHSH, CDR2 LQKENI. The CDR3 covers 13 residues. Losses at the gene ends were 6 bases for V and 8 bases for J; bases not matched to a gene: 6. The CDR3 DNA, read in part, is TGTGCCAGCTCCCTCGGACAGGGATACACC. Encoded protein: CASSLGQGYT. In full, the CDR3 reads CASSLGQGYTIYF.

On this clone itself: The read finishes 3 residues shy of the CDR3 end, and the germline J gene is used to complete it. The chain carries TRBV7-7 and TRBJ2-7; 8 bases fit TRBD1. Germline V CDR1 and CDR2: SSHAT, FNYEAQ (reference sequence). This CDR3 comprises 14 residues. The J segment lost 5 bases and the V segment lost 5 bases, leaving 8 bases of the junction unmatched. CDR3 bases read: TGTGCCAGCAGCCCCGGGACAGGTTCCCACGAG. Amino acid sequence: CASSPGTGSHE. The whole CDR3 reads CASSPGTGSHEQYF.

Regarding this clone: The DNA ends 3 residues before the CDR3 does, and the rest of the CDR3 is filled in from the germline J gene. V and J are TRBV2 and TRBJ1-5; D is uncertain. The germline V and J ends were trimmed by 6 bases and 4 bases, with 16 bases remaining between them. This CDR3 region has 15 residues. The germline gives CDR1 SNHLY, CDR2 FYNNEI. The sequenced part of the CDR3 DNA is TGTGCCAGCAGCGGCCGGGGAACCTTAAATCAGCCC. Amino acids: CASSGRGTLNQP. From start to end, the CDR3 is CASSGRGTLNQPQHF.

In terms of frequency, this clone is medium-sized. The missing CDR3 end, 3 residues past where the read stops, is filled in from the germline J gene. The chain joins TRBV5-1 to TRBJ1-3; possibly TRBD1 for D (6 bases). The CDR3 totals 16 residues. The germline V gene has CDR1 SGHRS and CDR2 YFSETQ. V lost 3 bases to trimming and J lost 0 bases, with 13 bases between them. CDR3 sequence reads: CASSSGTSGSGNTIYF. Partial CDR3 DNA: TGCGCCAGCAGCTCAGGGACATCCGGCTCTGGAAACACC.

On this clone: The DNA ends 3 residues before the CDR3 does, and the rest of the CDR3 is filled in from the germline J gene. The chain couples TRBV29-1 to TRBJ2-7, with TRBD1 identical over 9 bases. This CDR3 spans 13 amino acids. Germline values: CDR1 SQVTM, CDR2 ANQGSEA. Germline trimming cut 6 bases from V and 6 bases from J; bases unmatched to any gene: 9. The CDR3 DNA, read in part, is TGCAGCGTCCGGGGACAGGGAAGATCCGAG. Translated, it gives CSVRGQGRSE. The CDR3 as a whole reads CSVRGQGRSEQYF.

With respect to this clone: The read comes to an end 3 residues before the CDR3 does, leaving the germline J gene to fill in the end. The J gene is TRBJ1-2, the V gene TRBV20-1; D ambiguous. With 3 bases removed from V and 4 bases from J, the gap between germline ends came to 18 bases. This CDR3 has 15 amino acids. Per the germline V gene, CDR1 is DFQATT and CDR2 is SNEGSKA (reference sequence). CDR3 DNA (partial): TGCAGTGCTAGGGTCCCGGTGACTGGCGGCTATGGC. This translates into CSARVPVTGGYG. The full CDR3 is CSARVPVTGGYGYTF.

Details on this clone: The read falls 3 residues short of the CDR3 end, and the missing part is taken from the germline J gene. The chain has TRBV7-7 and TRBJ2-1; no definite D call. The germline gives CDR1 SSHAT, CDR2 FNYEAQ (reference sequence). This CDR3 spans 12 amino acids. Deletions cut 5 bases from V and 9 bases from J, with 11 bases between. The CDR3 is CASSPRLGEQFF. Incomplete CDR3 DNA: TGTGCCAGCAGCCCCAGACTGGGTGAG. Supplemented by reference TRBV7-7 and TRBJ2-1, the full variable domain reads GAGVSQSPRYKVTKRGQDVTLRCDPISSHATLYWYQQALGQGPEFLTYFNYEAQPDKSGLPSDRFSAERPEGSISTLTIQRTEQRDSAMYRCASSPRLGEQFFGPGTRLTVL.

CDR3: CASSFRGRTEAFF. The sequenced CDR3 bases are TGTGCCAGCAGCTTCAGGGGGCGGACTGAA. This chain links TRBV7-2 with TRBJ1-1; TRBD1 aligns across 8 bases. The CDR3 extends 3 residues past the end of the read, so its final part is completed from the germline J gene. The CDR3 length is 13 residues. Trimming removed 3 bases from V and 5 bases from J; junction bases left unmatched: 2. CDR1 is SGHTA, CDR2 FQGNSA, per germline.

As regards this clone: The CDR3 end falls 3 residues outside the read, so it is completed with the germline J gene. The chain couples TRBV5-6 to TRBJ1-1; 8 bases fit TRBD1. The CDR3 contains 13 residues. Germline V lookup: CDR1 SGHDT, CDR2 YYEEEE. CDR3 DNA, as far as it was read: TGTGCCAGCAGCACCGGACAGGGTCCTGCG. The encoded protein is CASSTGQGPA. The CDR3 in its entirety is CASSTGQGPAAFF.

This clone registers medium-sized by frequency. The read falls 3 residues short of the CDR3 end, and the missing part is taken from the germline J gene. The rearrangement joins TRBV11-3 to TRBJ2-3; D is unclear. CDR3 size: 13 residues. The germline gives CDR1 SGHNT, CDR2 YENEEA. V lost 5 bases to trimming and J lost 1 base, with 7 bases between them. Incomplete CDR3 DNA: TGTGCCAGCAGCCTGTCGGGCACAGATACG. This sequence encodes CASSLSGTDT. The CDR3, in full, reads CASSLSGTDTQYF.

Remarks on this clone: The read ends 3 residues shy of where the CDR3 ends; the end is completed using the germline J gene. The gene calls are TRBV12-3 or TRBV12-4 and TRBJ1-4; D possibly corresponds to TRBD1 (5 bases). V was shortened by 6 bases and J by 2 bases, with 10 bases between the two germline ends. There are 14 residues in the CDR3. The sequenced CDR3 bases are TGTGCCAGCAGCTTGACAGTGACTAATGAAAAA. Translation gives CASSLTVTNEK. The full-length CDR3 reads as CASSLTVTNEKLFF.